Below are 23 T cell receptor beta chains sequenced from a single sample in a study of radiation and T cells in renal cell carcinoma. This sample's time point: baseline pretreatment blood. Stated treatment: 15 Gy SBRT to primary tumor, nephrectomy 4 weeks later. Assay: immunoSEQ multiplex PCR; the TCRdb copy retains only in-frame clones and omits some. The sample has 130,000 to 150,000 clones, more than 70% seen once. The starting material was blood, obtained from a patient whose treatment included radiotherapy and nephrectomy. The receptors stem from a woman between 50 and 59 years old with renal cell carcinoma.

V gene TRBV9 combines with J gene TRBJ1-2; 9 bases are shared with TRBD1. The CDR3 consists of 15 residues. With V trimmed by 0 bases and J by 8 bases, 8 bases remained unmatched. Germline V gives CDR1 SGDLS, CDR2 YYNGEE. As DNA, the CDR3 is TGTGCCAGCAGCGTAGCTCAACAGGGGGCAGGGGGCTACACCTTC. Translating it yields CASSVAQQGAGGYTF.

This clone was detected once. The chain links TRBV2 to TRBJ1-3; 11 bases align to TRBD1. Germline V gene lookup returns CDR1 SNHLY and CDR2 FYNNEI. With 6 bases clipped from V and 4 bases from J, the junction kept 5 bases outside the gene matches. The CDR3 extends over 15 amino acids. The chain's CDR3 is CASSGQGAVGNTIYF. The CDR3, as DNA: TGTGCCAGCAGCGGACAGGGGGCCGTCGGAAACACCATATATTTT.

The rearrangement uses TRBV7-2 and TRBJ1-2; D may be TRBD1 (6 bases). Trimming took 5 bases from V and 4 from J, leaving 17 bases between them. CDR1 SGHTA and CDR2 FQGNSA come from the germline V gene. The CDR3 covers 15 residues. CDR3 protein: CASSDSQGPVYGYTF. In nucleotides, the CDR3 is TGTGCCAGCAGCGATTCACAGGGACCCGTCTATGGCTACACCTTC.

This clone appeared a single time. The rearrangement joins TRBV4-1 to TRBJ2-3, with D perhaps matching TRBD1 (6 bases). The V gene's germline CDR1 is MGHRA and CDR2 YSYEKL. This CDR3 has 15 amino acids. V was pared by 0 bases and J by 14 bases, with 21 bases between. CDR3 DNA sequence: TGCGCCAGCAGCCAAGATCAGGGGACGGTCCTACCACTGTATTTT. As protein: CASSQDQGTVLPLYF.

This clone was recorded only once. The V gene is TRBV7-9, the J gene TRBJ2-5; 9 bases line up with TRBD2. Germline V CDR1 and CDR2: SEHNR, FQNEAQ (reference sequence). The CDR3 loop spans 14 amino acids. Trimming removed 5 bases from V and 3 bases from J; junction bases left unmatched: 4. CDR3 sequence reads: CASSPGLAEETQYF. CDR3 bases: TGTGCCAGCAGCCCGGGACTAGCTGAAGAGACCCAGTACTTC. Full variable domain (missing parts from reference TRBV7-9 and TRBJ2-5): DTGVSQNPRHKITKRGQNVTFRCDPISEHNRLYWYRQTLGQGPEFLTYFQNEAQLEKSRLLSDRFSAERPKGSFSTLEIQRTEQGDSAMYLCASSPGLAEETQYFGPGTRLLVL.

The chain carries TRBV7-6 and TRBJ2-2, with 9 nucleotides matching TRBD2. The CDR3 is 16 amino acids. CDR1 is SGHVS and CDR2 is FNYEAQ in the germline V gene. The ends lost 7 bases at V and 6 bases at J; junction bases unmatched: 12. CDR3 DNA sequence: TGTGCCAGCACCCTACTGGGAGCGGGGGGCCCCGGGGAGCTGTTTTTT. It specifies CASTLLGAGGPGELFF.

The V and J genes are TRBV30 and TRBJ2-5, with 9 bases identical to TRBD2. This CDR3 is 16 amino acids long. The junction had 11 bases not matched to a gene; V was cut back by 6 bases and J by 0 bases. The germline V gene has CDR1 GTSNPN and CDR2 SVGIG (reference sequence). In DNA, the CDR3 is TGTGCCTGCCACCCTAAGGAGCGGGGGGACCAAGAGACCCAGTACTTC. As protein: CACHPKERGDQETQYF.

This chain joins TRBV2 and TRBJ1-1, with D hard to call. V was cut by 4 bases and J by 8 bases, with 8 bases left in between. The CDR3 has 11 amino acids. Germline lookup yields CDR1 SNHLY and CDR2 FYNNEI. The CDR3 nucleotides read TGTGCCAGCAGTGTGAACAGCGAAGCTTTCTTT. Protein product: CASSVNSEAFF.

The V call is TRBV5-1, the J call TRBJ1-3; no clear D gene. The CDR3 is 13 amino acids. Trimming removed 5 bases from V and 11 bases from J, with 17 bases in between. The germline V gene has CDR1 SGHRS and CDR2 YFSETQ. This chain's CDR3 is CASRSYSDRAIYF. In nucleotides, the CDR3 is TGCGCCAGCAGATCTTACAGCGATCGGGCCATATATTTT.

The chain couples TRBV2 to TRBJ1-2, with D tentatively TRBD1 (5 bases). Per germline, CDR1 SNHLY and CDR2 FYNNEI. V was pared by 3 bases and J by 9 bases, with 20 bases between. This CDR3 has 15 residues. DNA for the CDR3: TGTGCCAGCAGTGACCGAAGCCAGGGCAGTGTTAGCTACACCTTC. This encodes CASSDRSQGSVSYTF.

CDR3 sequence: CASSSGGGYVVSTQYF. CDR3 coding DNA: TGTGCCAGCAGCTCGGGCGGGGGCTATGTGGTTTCTACGCAGTATTTT. The V and J genes are TRBV5-4 and TRBJ2-3; weak D call: TRBD2 (7 bases). Germline V gene lookup returns CDR1 SGHNT and CDR2 YYREEE (reference sequence). The CDR3 is made up of 16 amino acids. V lost 3 bases to trimming and J lost 8 bases, with 22 bases between them.

The chain has TRBV6-5 and TRBJ1-6, with 7 bases fitting TRBD1. CDR1 and CDR2 (germline): MNHEY, SVGAGI. The V gene end was trimmed by 9 bases and the J gene end by 4 bases; junction bases not matched to a gene: 6. This CDR3 is built from 14 residues. The CDR3 reads CASNPGQYNSPLHF. The CDR3 nucleotides are TGTGCCAGTAACCCGGGACAGTATAATTCACCCCTCCACTTT.

The chain uses TRBV29-1 and TRBJ2-7; perhaps D is TRBD1 or TRBD2 (5 bases each). V lost 7 bases and J lost 2, with 9 bases in between. Germline CDR1 and CDR2: SQVTM and ANQGSEA. The CDR3 is 11 residues long. The CDR3 is CSARDPYEQYF. CDR3 bases: TGCAGCGCCAGGGACCCCTACGAGCAGTACTTC.

J is TRBJ1-2 and V is TRBV6-5; maybe TRBD1 (5 bases). The CDR3 runs to 13 residues. In germline, CDR1 is MNHEY, CDR2 SVGAGI. Trimming took 6 bases from V and 3 from J, leaving 11 bases between them. This CDR3 is CASRSTADYGYTF. The DNA of the CDR3 is TGTGCCAGCAGGTCGACAGCCGACTATGGCTACACCTTC.

This chain connects TRBV9 to TRBJ2-3; 14 positions match TRBD2. Germline CDR1 SGDLS, CDR2 YYNGEE. The J segment lost 4 bases and the V segment lost 4 bases, leaving 14 bases of the junction unmatched. The CDR3 is 19 amino acids. The CDR3 DNA reads TGTGCCAGCAGCCCCTCAGGACTAGCGGGGGGTTCTTTCCCAGATACGCAGTATTTT. Encoded protein: CASSPSGLAGGSFPDTQYF.

The chain has TRBV14 and TRBJ2-2; TRBD1 matches at 8 bases. The trim removed 1 base at V and 5 bases at J, leaving 0 bases unmatched. There are 14 residues in the CDR3. Germline CDR1 SGHDN, CDR2 FVKESK. The CDR3 DNA sequence: TGTGCCAGCAGCCAAGGACAGGGGACCGGGGAGCTGTTTTTT. It translates to CASSQGQGTGELFF.

The gene calls are TRBV5-1 and TRBJ2-2; 7 bases are shared with TRBD1. V lost 0 bases, J lost 6 bases, and 8 bases stayed unmatched. The CDR3 totals 16 residues. Germline CDR1 is SGHRS and CDR2 is YFSETQ. CDR3 DNA sequence: TGCGCCAGCAGCTTGGTTCTCAGGGGGTCGTCCGGGGAGCTGTTTTTT. Its translation is CASSLVLRGSSGELFF.

Details on this clone: An end of the junction differs from the germline gene, which may be a read error. The chain carries TRBV19 and TRBJ1-5; D possibly corresponds to TRBD1 (5 bases). The length of the CDR3 is 15 residues. Germline CDR1 and CDR2: LNHDA and SQIVND (reference sequence). DNA for the CDR3: TGTGCCAGTTGTCTGGATCAGGGTAGCCATCAGCCCCAGCATTTT. This codes for CASCLDQGSHQPQHF.

The chain has TRBV2 and TRBJ1-5, with a tentative D call TRBD1 (5 bases). CDR1 SNHLY and CDR2 FYNNEI come from the germline V gene. This CDR3 spans 15 amino acids. V was trimmed by 7 bases and J by 3 bases, leaving 16 bases between them. This CDR3 reads CASKAIGEYNQPQHF. CDR3 coding DNA: TGTGCCAGCAAGGCTATAGGGGAATACAATCAGCCCCAGCATTTT.

This clone showed up just a few times. The V and J genes are TRBV2 and TRBJ1-1; maybe TRBD1 (6 bases). V shed 4 bases and J shed 6 bases, with 12 bases lying between them. Germline V gives CDR1 SNHLY, CDR2 FYNNEI. The CDR3 sequence is 13 residues long. CDR3 loop: CASSVLKGAEAFF. DNA of the CDR3: TGTGCCAGCAGTGTCCTAAAGGGGGCTGAAGCTTTCTTT.

The V call is TRBV2, the J call TRBJ1-1; 9 nucleotides agree with TRBD1. The V segment lost 5 bases and the J segment 5 bases; nucleotides outside the gene matches: 9. The CDR3 spans 15 residues. From germline, CDR1 is SNHLY and CDR2 FYNNEI. The DNA of the CDR3 is TGTGCCAGCAGTCCGGACAGGGGTAGAGGGACTGAAGCTTTCTTT. Encoded protein: CASSPDRGRGTEAFF.

The rearrangement joins TRBV6-1 to TRBJ1-2; no clear D. The CDR3 contains 15 residues. The germline V gene has CDR1 MNHNS and CDR2 SASEGT. V dropped 7 bases and J dropped 0 bases, with 15 bases sitting between them. Written as DNA, the CDR3 is TGTGCCAGCACCTCTTATAGAGATTCTAACTATGGCTACACCTTC. Translated, it gives CASTSYRDSNYGYTF.

In regard to this clone: This likely reflects a read error, since a far larger clone is one base away. This specimen includes other DNA sequences encoding the same CDR3. The gene calls are TRBV4-3 and TRBJ1-4; no clear D. The V and J ends lost 0 bases and 8 bases respectively, with 10 bases between them. The CDR3 has 14 amino acids. CDR1 and CDR2 (germline): LGHNA, YSLEER. The CDR3 sequence is CASSQDLRSEKLFF. The DNA of the CDR3 is TGCGCCAGCAGCCAAGACTTACGGTCGGAAAAACTGTTTTTT.